Presented here are 27 T cell receptor beta chains from one specimen sequenced in a study of tumor-infiltrating lymphocytes in oesophageal squamous cell carcinoma (dated by TCRdb to 2016 to 2017). The library was made by PCR. These reads were obtained on an Illumina HiSeq 2000. Clones were called with MiXCR by TCRdb after fastp trimmed the public reads at Q25, and only in-frame beta chains were retained. All rows with the same CDR3 protein become a single entry with the most common DNA and genes. This sample comprises about 10,000 distinct CDR3 sequences, 55% to 75% of them detected only once. The ten largest clones add up to 27% of the sample. The specimen sequenced was esophageal tumor tissue. These receptors all come from a female donor with esophageal squamous cell carcinoma.

This clonotype was recorded at least ten times. The chain combines TRBV28 with TRBJ1-5, with no clear D. V was clipped by 5 bases and J by 0 bases, with 17 bases between them. The CDR3 consists of 17 residues. Germline lookup yields CDR1 MDHEN and CDR2 SYDVKM. The CDR3 loop is CASSPNREGHSNQPQHF. CDR3 in DNA: TGTGCCAGCAGTCCGAACCGGGAGGGCCATAGCAATCAGCCCCAGCATTTT. The entire variable domain, with the rest obtained from reference TRBV28 and TRBJ1-5, is as follows: DVKVTQSSRYLVKRTGEKVFLECVQDMDHENMFWYRQDPGLGLRLIYFSYDVKMKEKGDIPEGYSVSREKKERFSLILESASTNQTSMYLCASSPNREGHSNQPQHFGDGTRLSIL.

For this clonotype: No conserved phenylalanine or tryptophan ends this CDR3, so it is likely a read error. The DNA is left out, because the CDR3 cannot be placed on it with certainty; the CDR3 is given as TCRdb lists it. The chain recombines TRBV11-2 with TRBJ2-3; TRBD2, as called in the table, went unchecked against the DNA. Looked up from germline, CDR1 is SGHAT and CDR2 is FQNNGV. Ends included, the CDR3 has 17 residues. CDR3 in amino acids: CASSTRGSSYNEQFFGP.

This rearrangement joins TRBV10-3 to TRBJ1-1; D is possibly TRBD1 (5 bases). V was shortened by 6 bases and J by 6 bases, with 20 bases between the two germline ends. The CDR3 is 15 amino acids. Looked up from germline, CDR1 is ENHRY and CDR2 is SYGVKD. The CDR3 region has the DNA TGTGCCATCAGCATCAGGGCTGTGGGTGAGGCTGAAGCTTTCTTT. Protein product: CAISIRAVGEAEAFF.

V gene TRBV12-3 or TRBV12-4 combines with J gene TRBJ1-1; D unresolved. The CDR3 consists of 12 residues. Trimming took off 6 bases at V and 6 bases at J, with 11 bases between the two ends. The CDR3 protein is CASSPKVSEAFF. CDR3 DNA: TGTGCCAGCAGCCCCAAGGTGTCTGAAGCTTTCTTT.

This clonotype was recorded a few times. This chain links TRBV7-6 with TRBJ2-1; unclear D gene. The end of the DNA fits TRBJ2-7 better, so the J call may be wrong. CDR3 length equals 12 residues. In germline, CDR1 is SGHVS, CDR2 FNYEAQ. CDR3 DNA: TGTGCCAGCAGCACATCAAACTACGAGCAGTACTTC. Encoded protein: CASSTSNYEQYF.

By share, this clonotype ranks as medium-sized. The V and J genes are TRBV6-1 and TRBJ2-2; D ambiguous. V shed 4 bases and J shed 6 bases, with 6 bases lying between them. Germline CDR1 and CDR2: MNHNS and SASEGT. CDR3 length equals 12 residues. The CDR3 region has the DNA TGTGCCAGCAGTGCCGAAGCCGGGGAGCTGTTTTTT. The encoded protein is CASSAEAGELFF.

The chain uses TRBV7-2 and TRBJ2-7, with TRBD2 matching 10 bases. Germline V gene data show CDR1 as SGHTA and CDR2 as FQGNSA. This CDR3 region has 15 residues. V gave up 0 bases and J gave up 1 base; unmatched junction bases: 0. DNA for the CDR3: TGTGCCAGCAGCTTAGCAGCGGGAGGGTCCTACGAGCAGTACTTC. Translating it yields CASSLAAGGSYEQYF.

The rearrangement joins TRBV12-3 or TRBV12-4 to TRBJ2-7; TRBD1 might be the D (5 bases). The length of the CDR3 is 15 residues. V gave up 3 bases and J gave up 1 base, with 13 bases separating them. DNA for the CDR3: TGTGCCAGCAGTTTGGTTCAGGGCGTTTCCTACGAGCAGTACTTC. It yields the protein CASSLVQGVSYEQYF.

This clonotype was recorded only once. This chain links TRBV4-3 with TRBJ1-2; possibly TRBD1 for D (5 bases). V lost 0 bases to trimming and J lost 4 bases, with 15 bases between them. Germline CDR1 reads LGHNA; CDR2 reads YSLEER. The CDR3 spans 16 residues. CDR3 in DNA: TGCGCCAGCAGCCAAGATCGAACAGGTCGGCCCTATGGCTACACCTTC. This codes for CASSQDRTGRPYGYTF.

This rearrangement joins TRBV7-3 to TRBJ2-5; D gene uncertain. Looked up from germline, CDR1 is SGHTA and CDR2 is FQGTGA. This CDR3 contains 14 residues. Trimming shortened V by 2 bases and J by 5 bases, and 12 bases separated the two germline ends. CDR3 sequence (DNA): TGTGCCAGCAGCTTATCCCACTCGACTGAGACCCAGTACTTC. This sequence encodes CASSLSHSTETQYF.

The chain carries TRBV6-1 and TRBJ2-6; D possibly corresponds to TRBD2 (5 bases). V shed 4 bases and J shed 0 bases, with 13 bases lying between them. Looked up from germline, CDR1 is MNHNS and CDR2 is SASEGT. The CDR3 totals 17 residues. DNA for the CDR3: TGTGCCAGCAGTGGTCGGGATCCACGCTCTGGGGCCAACGTCCTGACTTTC. This encodes CASSGRDPRSGANVLTF.

The V and J genes are TRBV6-1 and TRBJ2-2; 12 bases are shared with TRBD2. In germline, CDR1 is MNHNS, CDR2 SASEGT. J gave up 7 bases and V 6 bases, and 6 bases lay outside the gene matches. This CDR3 has 15 amino acids. The CDR3: CASRLGLAGYGELFF. The CDR3 DNA reads as TGTGCCAGCAGGCTGGGACTAGCGGGTTACGGGGAGCTGTTTTTT.

The CDR3 coding sequence is TGTGCCACCCAGACTAGCGGGAGTCAGACCCAGTACTTC. This codes for CATQTSGSQTQYF. The chain is built from TRBV10-3 and TRBJ2-6, with 12 bases aligning to TRBD2. The DNA end lines up better with TRBJ2-5; the J call may be wrong. The CDR3 length is 13 residues. Germline loops: CDR1 ENHRY, CDR2 SYGVKD.

The chain carries TRBV7-3 and TRBJ2-3; unclear D gene. The J call may be faulty, since TRBJ2-1 better matches the DNA end. CDR3 length: 12 amino acids. Per germline, CDR1 SGHTA and CDR2 FQGTGA. The CDR3 is CASSLGKNEQFF. DNA for the CDR3: TGTGCCAGCAGCTTAGGAAAAAATGAGCAGTTCTTC.

This clonotype appeared a few times. This sequence joins TRBV7-9 and TRBJ2-5, with D tentatively TRBD2 (6 bases). CDR3 length: 14 residues. V lost 6 bases, J lost 0 bases, and 11 bases lay in between. Germline CDR1 is SEHNR and CDR2 is FQNEAQ (reference sequence). The chain's CDR3 is CASSYRDYQETQYF. CDR3 nucleotide sequence: TGTGCCAGCAGTTACCGGGACTACCAAGAGACCCAGTACTTC.

The V gene is TRBV6-4, the J gene TRBJ2-6; TRBD1 agrees at 9 bases. This CDR3 is built from 15 residues. Germline loops: CDR1 MRHNA, CDR2 SNTAGT. Unmatched junction bases numbered 8, after V lost 3 bases and J lost 11 bases. CDR3 coding DNA: TGTGCCAGCAGTGAAAGGTTGGGGGACAGGGACGTCCTGACTTTC. Amino acid sequence: CASSERLGDRDVLTF.

V usage is TRBV7-3 and J usage is TRBJ1-1; D remains unclear. The V and J ends lost 1 base and 0 bases respectively, with 9 bases between them. Germline CDR1 reads SGHTA; CDR2 reads FQGTGA. The CDR3 is 15 residues long. CDR3 in DNA: TGTGCCAGCAGCTTAAACTTGGTGATGAACACTGAAGCTTTCTTT. Encoded protein: CASSLNLVMNTEAFF.

This clonotype came up a few times. The chain employs TRBV7-2 and TRBJ1-4; D is undetermined. Trimming stripped 5 bases from V and 5 bases from J, with 12 bases between. CDR1 is SGHTA, CDR2 FQGNSA, per germline. The CDR3 contains 14 residues. CDR3 nucleotides: TGTGCCAGCAGCGCCCGGGATCTGAATGAAAAACTGTTTTTT. Translating it yields CASSARDLNEKLFF.

The rearrangement joins TRBV11-1 to TRBJ2-7, with unresolved D. The end of the DNA aligns better with TRBJ2-1, so the J call may be wrong. CDR3 length: 15 residues. Germline assignment: CDR1 SGHAT and CDR2 FQDESV (reference sequence). The CDR3, as DNA: TGTGCCAGCAGCCATACGTCTAGTTTATCAGGAGAGCAGTTCTTC. This sequence encodes CASSHTSSLSGEQFF.

With respect to this clonotype: This likely comes from a read error, as the CDR3 has no conserved phenylalanine or tryptophan at its end. V is TRBV12-3 or TRBV12-4 and J is TRBJ1-1; 7 bases align to TRBD1. This CDR3 comprises 13 residues. The V and J ends lost 6 bases and 5 bases, in that order; junction bases with no gene match: 6. CDR3 in amino acids: CASRTRGKTEAFS. Written as DNA, the CDR3 is TGTGCCAGCAGAACCAGGGGGAAGACTGAAGCTTTCTCT.

The V gene is TRBV3-1, the J gene TRBJ2-1; TRBD2 aligns across 12 bases. The germline V gene has CDR1 LGHDT and CDR2 YNNKEL (reference sequence). The V and J ends lost 0 bases and 13 bases, in that order; junction bases with no gene match: 4. This CDR3 has 14 residues. CDR3 DNA: TGTGCCAGCAGCCAAGATCTAGCGGGAGGGGAACAGTTCTTC. Protein sequence: CASSQDLAGGEQFF.

CDR3 nucleotides: TGTGCCAGCAGTCTAGCGGGAGCCGGCAAAAACATTCAGTACTTC. Translation gives CASSLAGAGKNIQYF. J is TRBJ2-4 and V is TRBV27; 10 bases map to TRBD2. Losses at the gene ends were 5 bases for V and 3 bases for J; bases not matched to a gene: 4. CDR3 length: 15 amino acids. Germline CDR1 MNHEY, CDR2 SMNVEV (reference sequence).

The V gene is TRBV6-5, the J gene TRBJ2-1; D assignment may be TRBD1 or TRBD2 (5 bases each). The J call could be wrong; TRBJ2-7 is a better fit for the DNA end. This CDR3 comprises 16 residues. Germline values: CDR1 MNHEY, CDR2 SVGAGI. CDR3 in amino acids: CASSYQGVGNYNEQYF. CDR3 DNA sequence: TGTGCCAGCAGTTACCAGGGCGTCGGGAACTACAATGAGCAGTACTTC.

This clonotype showed up many times. CDR3 nucleotide sequence: TGTGCCAGCAGTTCCTACAGGGATCATAGTGTGGATACGCAGTATTTT. Amino acids: CASSSYRDHSVDTQYF. The gene calls are TRBV27 and TRBJ2-3; perhaps TRBD1 as D (6 bases). Trimming pared 4 bases from V and 6 bases from J, leaving 20 bases between. The V gene's germline CDR1 is MNHEY and CDR2 SMNVEV (reference sequence). The CDR3 has 16 residues.

This clonotype came up a few times. The DNA of the CDR3 is TGTGCCAGCAGCTTAGGTTCGCTAGCCAATGAGCAGTTCTTC. The encoded protein is CASSLGSLANEQFF. The chain joins TRBV7-3 to TRBJ2-1; a possible D gene is TRBD2 (5 bases). This CDR3 contains 14 residues. The V gene's germline CDR1 is SGHTA and CDR2 FQGTGA. V was trimmed by 2 bases and J by 6 bases, leaving 11 bases between them.

There are many counts of this clonotype. The chain has TRBV5-5 and TRBJ1-1; D uncertain. V lost 0 bases and J 0 bases, leaving 3 bases between the germline ends. This CDR3 comprises 13 residues. Germline CDR1 and CDR2: SGHKS and YYEKEE (reference sequence). CDR3 sequence reads: CASSLDLNTEAFF. The CDR3 DNA reads as TGTGCCAGCAGCTTGGACTTGAACACTGAAGCTTTCTTT.

This clonotype turned up a few times. The chain links TRBV7-2 to TRBJ1-4; 7 bases line up with TRBD1. The CDR3 has 15 amino acids. V gave up 2 bases and J gave up 5 bases; unmatched junction bases: 5. Per the germline V gene, CDR1 is SGHTA and CDR2 is FQGNSA. The CDR3 loop reads CASSLQGGLNEKLFF. The DNA of the CDR3 is TGTGCCAGCAGCTTACAGGGGGGGTTGAATGAAAAACTGTTTTTT.